This is a list of T cell receptor beta chains from one sample in a study of blood T cells in healthy people across ages. MiXCR was run by TCRdb on the 5' RACE reads, yielding one entry per CDR3 protein. The sample contains around 650,000 distinct CDR3 sequences, around 41% of which appear only once. The sample comprised blood. The origin of the receptors is a man older than 75 in good health. Each CDR3 is given with its conserved first and last residue. The D gene is left open where the match is weak. Clone size is stated in some rows and not others, as once, few, many or a class when expanded.

V,size,D,J,length,CDR3,DNA
TRBV6-1,NA,TRBD1,TRBJ1-1,12,CASGDRNTEAFF,TGTGCCAGCGGGGACAGAAACACTGAAGCTTTCTTT
TRBV14,NA,NA,TRBJ2-6,14,CASSLPSGAYVLTF,TGTGCCAGCAGCCTACCTTCTGGGGCCTACGTCCTGACTTTC
TRBV6-5,few,TRBD1,TRBJ2-7,15,CASSRDRASSYEQYF,TGTGCCAGCAGCCGGGACAGGGCCAGCTCCTACGAGCAGTACTTC
TRBV20-1,few,NA,TRBJ2-5,15,CSASRRISGKETQYF,TGCAGTGCTAGTAGGAGAATTTCAGGGAAAGAGACCCAGTACTTC
TRBV21-1,NA,NA,TRBJ2-7,17,CASSKGVGRPHSYEQYF,TGTGCCAGCAGCAAAGGGGTGGGCAGGCCACATTCCTACGAGCAGTACTTC
TRBV6-2/TRBV6-3,once,NA,TRBJ2-7,12,CASSFNRNEQYF,TGTGCCAGCAGTTTCAACAGAAACGAGCAGTACTTC
TRBV6-2/TRBV6-3,NA,TRBD1,TRBJ2-4,12,CASLAQGTVQYF,TGTGCCAGCCTCGCACAGGGGACGGTGCAGTACTTC
TRBV20-1,few,NA,TRBJ2-3,11,CSADTRDTQYF,TGCAGTGCCGACACTAGAGATACGCAGTATTTT
TRBV20-1,NA,TRBD2,TRBJ2-3,17,CSAIRTSGGLSTDTQYF,TGCAGTGCCATTAGGACTAGCGGGGGGCTTAGCACAGATACGCAGTATTTT
TRBV30,NA,NA,TRBJ2-5,19,CAWSVNPRRGHSVQETQYF,TGTGCCTGGAGTGTAAACCCCCGCCGGGGACATTCGGTGCAAGAGACCCAGTACTTC
TRBV7-2,NA,TRBD2,TRBJ2-5,14,CASSRGLAEETPYF,TGTGCCAGCAGCCGGGGACTAGCGGAGGAAACCCCGTACTTC
TRBV5-1,NA,NA,TRBJ2-3,16,CASSLADSAGSDTQYF,TGCGCCAGCAGCTTGGCGGACTCGGCTGGCTCGGATACGCAGTATTTT
TRBV11-2,once,NA,TRBJ2-5,12,CASSFWAETQYF,TGTGCCAGCAGCTTTTGGGCAGAGACCCAGTACTTC
TRBV12-3/TRBV12-4,NA,TRBD1,TRBJ2-7,16,CASSPLDRAGYYEQYF,TGTGCCAGCAGTCCCCTTGACAGGGCGGGTTACTACGAGCAGTACTTC
TRBV6-2/TRBV6-3,few,NA,TRBJ2-2,16,CASSKGTLANTGELFF,TGTGCCAGCAGTAAAGGGACGCTTGCGAACACCGGGGAGCTGTTTTTT
TRBV10-1,NA,NA,TRBJ2-1,12,CASSEGPGRQFF,TGCGCCAGCAGTGAAGGGCCGGGGCGGCAGTTCTTC
TRBV4-3,many,NA,TRBJ2-3,16,CASSQDTGSRTDTQYF,TGCGCCAGCAGCCAAGATACAGGGTCCCGCACAGATACGCAGTATTTT
TRBV6-2/TRBV6-3,NA,NA,TRBJ2-3,19,CASRVEHTGSGGRFVPQYF,TGTGCCAGCAGAGTCGAACACACAGGGTCAGGAGGGAGATTTGTTCCGCAGTATTTT
TRBV7-2,few,TRBD1,TRBJ1-2,15,CASSPRQGTMGGYTF,TGTGCCAGCAGCCCCCGACAGGGAACTATGGGGGGCTACACCTTC
TRBV7-2,few,NA,TRBJ2-5,16,CASSFVRGTLGDEQYF,TGTGCCAGCAGCTTTGTTCGAGGGACCCTTGGGGATGAGCAGTACTTC
TRBV7-8,NA,NA,TRBJ1-2,15,CASSPLWRSRWGYTF,TGTGCCAGCAGCCCCCTTTGGAGGAGCAGGTGGGGCTACACCTTC
TRBV29-1,many,NA,TRBJ1-2,14,CSVEDLPGNYGYTF,TGCAGCGTTGAAGATCTTCCGGGTAACTATGGCTACACCTTC
TRBV13,once,NA,TRBJ1-5,14,CASSLGGGEQPRHF,TGTGCCAGCAGCTTAGGCGGGGGTGAACAGCCCCGGCATTTT
TRBV27,NA,TRBD2,TRBJ2-5,18,CASSFRRTPAGAQETQYF,TGTGCCAGCAGTTTCCGCCGGACTCCAGCGGGAGCTCAAGAGACCCAGTACTTC
TRBV7-3,few,TRBD2,TRBJ2-1,15,CASSFVGSGSRGQFF,TGTGCCAGCAGCTTTGTGGGTAGCGGGAGTAGGGGGCAGTTCTTC
TRBV4-3,few,TRBD2,TRBJ2-1,15,CASSQGRGGYNEQFF,TGCGCCAGCAGCCAAGGGCGGGGGGGTTACAATGAGCAGTTCTTC
TRBV7-2,NA,TRBD1,TRBJ1-1,15,CASSAQGAANTEAFF,TGTGCCAGCAGCGCACAGGGGGCGGCGAACACTGAAGCTTTCTTT
TRBV5-1,NA,TRBD1,TRBJ2-3,18,CASNQALQGRRAQDTQYF,TGCGCCAGCAACCAAGCGTTACAGGGGCGGCGAGCACAGGATACGCAGTATTTT
TRBV5-6,NA,TRBD1,TRBJ2-7,15,CASSAQGAHSYEQYF,TGTGCCAGCAGCGCTCAGGGGGCCCACTCCTACGAGCAGTACTTC
TRBV7-2,NA,TRBD1,TRBJ2-7,14,CASRGQGISYEQYF,TGTGCCAGCAGGGGACAGGGGATCTCCTACGAGCAGTACTTC
TRBV7-8,NA,NA,TRBJ1-1,14,CASSLAVPQRKAFF,TGTGCCAGCAGCTTAGCGGTCCCTCAACGGAAGGCTTTCTTT
TRBV6-4,NA,TRBD2,TRBJ2-3,17,CASSVRGGLGYTDTQYF,TGTGCCAGCAGTGTCCGGGGAGGACTAGGTTACACAGATACGCAGTATTTT
TRBV29-1,few,TRBD2,TRBJ2-1,14,CSVVGTIPYNEQFF,TGCAGCGTTGTTGGGACTATCCCGTACAATGAGCAGTTCTTC
TRBV10-3,NA,NA,TRBJ1-5,15,CAISEGHPSNQPQHF,TGTGCCATCAGTGAGGGACACCCAAGCAATCAGCCCCAGCATTTT
TRBV20-1,NA,NA,TRBJ2-7,13,CSGMWSSYNEQYF,TGCAGTGGTATGTGGAGCTCCTACAATGAGCAGTACTTC
TRBV6-2/TRBV6-3,NA,TRBD2,TRBJ2-7,15,CASKDSGGYSYEQNF,TGTGCCAGCAAGGATAGCGGGGGATATTCCTACGAGCAGAACTTC
TRBV28,few,TRBD2,TRBJ2-7,12,CASSGRYGEQYF,TGTGCCAGCAGCGGGAGGTACGGGGAGCAGTACTTC
TRBV6-6,few,NA,TRBJ2-7,14,CASTTKRESYEQYF,TGTGCCAGCACCACCAAGAGGGAGTCCTACGAGCAGTACTTC
TRBV20-1,few,TRBD1,TRBJ2-1,14,CSARVAGGFNEQFF,TGCAGTGCTAGAGTTGCAGGGGGCTTCAATGAGCAGTTCTTC
TRBV12-3/TRBV12-4,NA,NA,TRBJ2-2,14,CASTQPPGTGELFF,TGTGCCAGCACCCAACCTCCAGGGACCGGGGAGCTGTTTTTT